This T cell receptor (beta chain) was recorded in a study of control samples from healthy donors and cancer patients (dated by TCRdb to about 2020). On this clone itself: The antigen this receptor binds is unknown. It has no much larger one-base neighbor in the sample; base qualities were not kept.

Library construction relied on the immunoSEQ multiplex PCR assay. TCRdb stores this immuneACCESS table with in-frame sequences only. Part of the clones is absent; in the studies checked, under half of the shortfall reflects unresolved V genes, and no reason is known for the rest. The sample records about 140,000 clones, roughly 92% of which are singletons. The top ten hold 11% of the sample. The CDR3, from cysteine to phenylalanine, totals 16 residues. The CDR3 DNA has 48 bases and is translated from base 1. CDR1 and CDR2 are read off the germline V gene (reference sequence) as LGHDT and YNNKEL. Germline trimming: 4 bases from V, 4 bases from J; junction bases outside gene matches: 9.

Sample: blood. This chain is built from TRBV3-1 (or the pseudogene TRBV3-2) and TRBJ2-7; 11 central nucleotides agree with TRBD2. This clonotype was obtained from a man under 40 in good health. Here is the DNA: TGTGCCAGCAGCCCCGGGCCGGGACTAGCGGCTTACGAGCAGTACTTC. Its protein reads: CASSPGPGLAAYEQYF.